These 32 T cell receptor beta chains originate from one sample sequenced in a study of CD8 T cells in ankylosing spondylitis. General study findings and limits: It appeared that ankylosing spondylitis blood was characterized by a TCR beta motif of under ten highly homologous variants.

TCRdb called the 5' RACE reads again in MiXCR, with one record for every CDR3 protein. The data contain hundreds of thousands of distinct CDR3 sequences, about a sixth of them seen just once; the ten biggest clones take up 40% to 50%. These TCRs are of unknown antigen specificity. The specimen was blood, either unsorted or a sorted T cell fraction (not recorded which). These receptors originate from a male donor with ankylosing spondylitis.

CDR3 in amino acids: CASRLPKDSEMNTEAFF. In DNA, the CDR3 is TGTGCCAGCAGACTCCCAAAAGACAGTGAAATGAACACTGAAGCTTTCTTT. J is TRBJ1-1 and V is TRBV2, with a tentative D call TRBD1 (5 bases). The CDR3 runs to 17 residues. With 6 bases removed from V and 0 bases from J, the gap between germline ends came to 20 bases. CDR1 and CDR2 (germline): SNHLY, FYNNEI.

The chain uses TRBV19 and TRBJ2-1; D uncertain. Deletions cut 6 bases from V and 8 bases from J, with 11 bases between. The CDR3 consists of 12 residues. Per the germline V gene, CDR1 is LNHDA and CDR2 is SQIVND (reference sequence). The CDR3 loop is CASSVGFYEQFF. In DNA, the CDR3 is TGTGCCAGTAGCGTTGGGTTTTATGAGCAGTTCTTC.

This clonotype appeared a single time. CDR3 in DNA: TGTGCCAGCAGCTCCCTGGTCATGAACACTGAAGCTTTCTTT. Protein sequence: CASSSLVMNTEAFF. V and J are TRBV4-2 and TRBJ1-1; D call uncertain. This CDR3 region has 14 residues. Per germline, CDR1 LGHNA and CDR2 YNFKEQ. Trimming removed 5 bases from V and 0 bases from J, with 10 bases in between.

This chain uses TRBV20-1 with TRBJ1-1; D is undetermined. Germline V gene sequence: CDR1 DFQATT, CDR2 SNEGSKA (reference sequence). The CDR3 runs to 12 residues. The V end was cut by 5 bases, the J end by 8 bases, with 15 bases between. The CDR3, as DNA: TGCAGTGCTGCGATAGCGTCCCCCGAAGCTTTCTTT. Protein: CSAAIASPEAFF.

The gene calls are TRBV20-1 and TRBJ1-2; TRBD1 is a possible D gene (5 bases). The germline CDR1 and CDR2 sequences are DFQATT and SNEGSKA (reference sequence). The CDR3 is made up of 12 amino acids. The V end lost 0 bases, the J end lost 4 bases, and 6 bases lay between the germline ends. The CDR3 reads CSARDGTYGYTF. The CDR3 DNA follows: TGCAGTGCTAGAGACGGGACCTATGGCTACACCTTC.

This clonotype showed up many times. This chain connects TRBV27 to TRBJ2-1, with TRBD1 as a possible D gene (5 bases). Germline CDR1 reads MNHEY; CDR2 reads SMNVEV (reference sequence). V gave up 8 bases and J gave up 9 bases, with 8 bases separating them. The CDR3 totals 10 residues. CDR3 in DNA: TGTGCCAGCGTAGGGGCTGAGCAGTTCTTC. It specifies CASVGAEQFF.

The V call is TRBV7-8, the J call TRBJ1-5; 7 bases map to TRBD1. V gave up 5 bases and J gave up 3 bases; unmatched junction bases: 10. The CDR3 covers 16 residues. Looked up from germline, CDR1 is SGHVS and CDR2 is FQNEAQ. The CDR3 loop reads CASSLGGRLPNQPQHF. In nucleotides, the CDR3 is TGTGCCAGCAGCCTAGGGGGCAGACTCCCCAATCAGCCCCAGCATTTT.

V usage is TRBV10-3 and J usage is TRBJ2-5, with unresolved D. V lost 4 bases to trimming and J lost 7 bases, with 10 bases between them. The germline V gene has CDR1 ENHRY and CDR2 SYGVKD. The CDR3 length is 12 residues. The CDR3 nucleotides read TGTGCCATCAGTGGGGCTGATGGGACCCAGTACTTC. Its protein is CAISGADGTQYF.

This clonotype was seen ten or more times. The chain recombines TRBV5-6 with TRBJ2-2; D not resolved. Trimming shortened V by 4 bases and J by 9 bases, and 16 bases separated the two germline ends. This CDR3 has 14 amino acids. The germline CDR1 and CDR2 sequences are SGHDT and YYEEEE. The CDR3: CASSAGLKPWELFF. CDR3 bases: TGTGCCAGCAGCGCCGGGCTTAAGCCCTGGGAGCTGTTTTTT. Full variable domain (missing parts from reference TRBV5-6 and TRBJ2-2): DAGVTQSPTHLIKTRGQQVTLRCSPKSGHDTVSWYQQALGQGPQFIFQYYEEEERQRGNFPDRFSGHQFPNYSSELNVNALLLGDSALYLCASSAGLKPWELFFGEGSRLTVL.

This clonotype was found a few times. The chain combines TRBV12-3 or TRBV12-4 with TRBJ2-7; D may be TRBD1 (6 bases). The CDR3 covers 16 residues. Trimming shortened V by 4 bases and J by 4 bases, and 20 bases separated the two germline ends. CDR3 DNA sequence: TGTGCCAGCAGTTCTCTCGAGAGAGGGGGACCTTACGAGCAGTACTTC. It yields the protein CASSSLERGGPYEQYF.

This clonotype was counted only a few times. The chain employs TRBV20-1 and TRBJ2-1, with TRBD2 matching over 13 bases. V shed 6 bases and J 3 bases; nucleotides not matched to a gene: 2. The CDR3 is 14 residues long. The germline V gene has CDR1 DFQATT and CDR2 SNEGSKA (reference sequence). For the CDR3, the DNA is TGCAGTGCCACTAGCGGGGGGGTCTACAATGAGCAGTTCTTC. Translation gives CSATSGGVYNEQFF.

This rearrangement joins TRBV3-1 to TRBJ2-4; 9 positions match TRBD1. The CDR3 length is 13 residues. Germline V gene sequence: CDR1 LGHDT, CDR2 YNNKEL (reference sequence). J gave up 8 bases and V 7 bases, and 6 bases lay outside the gene matches. The CDR3 DNA is TGTGCCAGCACCCCGGGACAGGGAGACATTCAGTACTTC. Protein product: CASTPGQGDIQYF.

This clonotype was counted a few times. V is TRBV10-3 and J is TRBJ2-5; 8 bases align to TRBD1. In germline, CDR1 is ENHRY, CDR2 SYGVKD. J was trimmed by 1 base and V by 2 bases; bases with no gene match: 3. The CDR3 length is 15 residues. The CDR3 protein is CAISEQGAVQETQYF. In DNA, the CDR3 is TGTGCCATCAGTGAGCAGGGGGCCGTCCAAGAGACCCAGTACTTC.

This clonotype has more than one count but fewer than ten. The gene calls are TRBV12-3 or TRBV12-4 and TRBJ2-1, with 8 bases lining up with TRBD2. The CDR3 spans 15 residues. Trimming removed 6 bases from V and 2 bases from J; junction bases left unmatched: 6. CDR3 region: CASSGRTSPYNEQFF. The DNA of the CDR3 is TGTGCCAGCAGCGGGAGGACTAGCCCCTACAATGAGCAGTTCTTC.

This clonotype was detected once. The V gene is TRBV12-3 or TRBV12-4, the J gene TRBJ2-7, with D perhaps given as TRBD1 or TRBD2 (5 bases each). The CDR3 has 15 residues. Trimming took 4 bases from V and 3 from J, leaving 16 bases between them. CDR3 protein: CASSSGTELDYEQYF. CDR3 sequence (DNA): TGTGCCAGCAGTTCGGGGACGGAGCTCGACTACGAGCAGTACTTC.

In its sample, this clonotype was seen a few times. The chain couples TRBV28 to TRBJ2-1; no firm D call. Trimming pared 7 bases from V and 1 base from J, leaving 14 bases between. Germline loops: CDR1 MDHEN, CDR2 SYDVKM. The CDR3 extends over 15 amino acids. This CDR3 reads CASIEDRHSYNEQFF. CDR3 sequence (DNA): TGTGCCAGCATCGAGGACCGACATTCCTACAATGAGCAGTTCTTC.

V usage is TRBV12-3 or TRBV12-4 and J usage is TRBJ2-5; 10 bases align to TRBD1. The CDR3 loop spans 15 amino acids. V dropped 5 bases and J dropped 5; count of bases not matched to a gene: 8. CDR3 sequence: CASSQQTGGFETQYF. In DNA, the CDR3 is TGTGCCAGCAGTCAGCAGACAGGGGGCTTCGAGACCCAGTACTTC.

The chain is built from TRBV2 and TRBJ2-1; tentatively, D is TRBD2 (5 bases). Germline values: CDR1 SNHLY, CDR2 FYNNEI. With 6 bases removed from V and 8 bases from J, the gap between germline ends came to 14 bases. The CDR3 runs to 13 residues. The CDR3: CASRSLGNDEQFF. In DNA form, the CDR3 reads TGTGCCAGCAGAAGCCTCGGGAACGATGAGCAGTTCTTC.

In this sample, this clonotype turned up a few times. V and J are TRBV28 and TRBJ2-7, with D perhaps TRBD1 or TRBD2 (5 bases each). CDR1 MDHEN and CDR2 SYDVKM come from the germline V gene. Trimming stripped 6 bases from V and 2 bases from J, with 14 bases between. The CDR3 runs to 14 residues. CDR3 sequence (DNA): TGTGCCAGCAGACTAAGCCGGGGACCCTACGAGCAGTACTTC. Residues: CASRLSRGPYEQYF.

The DNA of the CDR3 is TGTGCCAGCAGCCAAGCGGACTCCTACGAGCAGTACTTC. Translation: CASSQADSYEQYF. The gene calls are TRBV3-1 and TRBJ2-7; D not certain. Trimming removed 1 base at V and 0 bases at J, with 4 bases between. In germline, CDR1 is LGHDT, CDR2 YNNKEL (reference sequence). This CDR3 region has 13 residues.

The gene calls are TRBV28 and TRBJ1-5; TRBD1 matches 8 bases. CDR1 is MDHEN, CDR2 SYDVKM, per germline. Trimming at V came to 4 bases and at J to 6 bases, leaving 5 bases not matched to a gene. This CDR3 region has 14 residues. CDR3 protein: CASSSPRGPQPQHF. CDR3 in DNA: TGTGCCAGCAGTTCCCCCAGGGGGCCTCAGCCCCAGCATTTT.

This clonotype was detected a few times. This sequence joins TRBV6-1 and TRBJ2-1; D ambiguous. In germline, CDR1 is MNHNS, CDR2 SASEGT. Trimming took off 1 base at V and 5 bases at J, with 6 bases between the two ends. The CDR3 runs to 13 residues. CDR3 bases: TGTGCCAGCAGTGAAGGGTCACACAATGAGCAGTTCTTC. This sequence encodes CASSEGSHNEQFF.

This clonotype was observed a handful of times. The V gene is TRBV4-1, the J gene TRBJ2-7; unclear D gene. Germline values: CDR1 MGHRA, CDR2 YSYEKL. V lost 1 base to trimming and J lost 6 bases, with 16 bases between them. The CDR3 contains 15 residues. The DNA for the CDR3 is TGCGCCAGCAGCCAAGCTGGGTCCGTGGTGTCCGAGCAGTACTTC. Residues: CASSQAGSVVSEQYF.

The J gene is TRBJ1-2, the V gene TRBV6-1; D is unclear. The germline V gene has CDR1 MNHNS and CDR2 SASEGT. V shed 9 bases and J shed 5 bases, with 22 bases lying between them. The CDR3 is 15 residues long. The CDR3 region is CARVPLVPLLYGYTF. In nucleotides, the CDR3 is TGTGCCAGAGTCCCCCTGGTGCCACTCCTGTATGGCTACACCTTC.

The chain has TRBV20-1 and TRBJ2-7; D might be TRBD2 (6 bases). This CDR3 has 13 amino acids. Germline V lookup: CDR1 DFQATT, CDR2 SNEGSKA (reference sequence). The V gene lost 3 bases and the J gene lost 1 base, with 10 bases spanning the gap. The CDR3 protein is CSARRGGSYEQYF. The CDR3 nucleotides are TGCAGTGCTAGGAGGGGAGGATCCTACGAGCAGTACTTC.

This chain uses TRBV2 with TRBJ2-3; 7 bases fit TRBD2. Germline CDR1 reads SNHLY; CDR2 reads FYNNEI. The V segment lost 0 bases and the J segment 5 bases; nucleotides outside the gene matches: 2. There are 14 residues in the CDR3. As DNA, the CDR3 is TGTGCCAGCAGTGAAGCGCCGGGGGGAGATACGCAGTATTTT. Translating gives CASSEAPGGDTQYF.

The chain couples TRBV5-6 to TRBJ2-3; D may be TRBD1 (6 bases). The CDR3 covers 15 residues. Trimming pared 0 bases from V and 0 bases from J, leaving 8 bases between. Germline-derived CDR1 and CDR2 are SGHDT and YYEEEE. The CDR3 region is CASSLVGQSTDTQYF. The CDR3 DNA is TGTGCCAGCAGCTTGGTGGGACAAAGCACAGATACGCAGTATTTT.

In this sample, this clonotype turned up a few times. This chain joins TRBV30 and TRBJ1-2; D is undetermined. Per the germline V gene, CDR1 is GTSNPN and CDR2 is SVGIG (reference sequence). The CDR3 spans 12 residues. The V end was cut by 5 bases, the J end by 0 bases, with 7 bases between. CDR3 bases: TGTGCCTGGGTCAGAGCTAACTATGGCTACACCTTC. Its translation is CAWVRANYGYTF.

Ten or more counts support this clonotype. The genes are TRBV5-1 and TRBJ2-1; 7 nucleotides align to TRBD1. This CDR3 region has 14 residues. The germline gives CDR1 SGHRS, CDR2 YFSETQ. J lost 2 bases, V lost 3 bases, and 2 bases had no gene match. CDR3 in DNA: TGCGCCAGCAGCTACGGGACAGCCTACAATGAGCAGTTCTTC. Its protein product is CASSYGTAYNEQFF.

The table lists this clonotype with many counts. This chain uses TRBV27 with TRBJ1-6, with 10 bases aligning to TRBD1. The CDR3 spans 14 residues. V shed 4 bases, J shed 7 bases, and the junction held 1 base outside the gene matches. Germline CDR1 is MNHEY and CDR2 is SMNVEV (reference sequence). CDR3 sequence: CASSWDRGNSPLHF. DNA of the CDR3: TGTGCCAGCAGTTGGGACAGGGGAAATTCACCCCTCCACTTT.

This clonotype was observed a handful of times. The chain links TRBV5-6 to TRBJ2-7; D uncertain. V lost 2 bases and J 0 bases, leaving 15 bases between the germline ends. The length of the CDR3 is 16 residues. Germline V gives CDR1 SGHDT, CDR2 YYEEEE. The CDR3 is CASSFPSSASSYEQYF. CDR3 coding DNA: TGTGCCAGCAGCTTCCCCTCAAGCGCAAGCTCCTACGAGCAGTACTTC.

This chain joins TRBV20-1 and TRBJ2-4; D may be TRBD1 (6 bases). The CDR3 runs 15 residues. The germline V and J ends were trimmed by 4 bases and 0 bases, with 13 bases remaining between them. Germline CDR1 DFQATT, CDR2 SNEGSKA (reference sequence). The CDR3 DNA sequence: TGCAGTGCTACTGAGGGGGTGGGAGCCAAAAACATTCAGTACTTC. It encodes CSATEGVGAKNIQYF.